Listed below are T cell receptor beta chains from one sample, sequenced in a study of blood T cells in healthy people across ages. TCRdb re-called the 5' RACE reads with MiXCR, one entry per CDR3 protein. This table holds 1.5 million to 2 million distinct CDR3 sequences, roughly two fifths found once. What was sequenced was blood. All receptors come from a human donor in good health. CDR3s include the opening cysteine and the closing phenylalanine or tryptophan. A D gene is named only where the DNA matches it firmly. Expanded clones are given a class, and other clones once, few, many or no size at all.

>-|14|TRBV20-1|TRBD1|TRBJ1-1
TGCAGTGCCCCTCTAGCCGGGCAGGGGGCTGAAGCTTTCTTT
CSAPLAGQGAEAFF
>-|12|TRBV25-1|-|TRBJ1-6
TGTGCCAGCAGTGTCACCAATTCACCCCTCCACTTT
CASSVTNSPLHF
>-|15|TRBV11-3|-|TRBJ1-1
TGTGCCAGCAGCTCCCGTGAGTGGATGAACACTGAAGCTTTCTTT
CASSSREWMNTEAFF
>-|13|TRBV20-1|-|TRBJ2-7
TGCAGTGCTAGAAGGGGACGGACCTACGAGCAGTACTTC
CSARRGRTYEQYF
>-|13|TRBV5-1|-|TRBJ2-4
TGCGCCAGCAGCTTGGAGCCGGGGAACATTCAGTACTTC
CASSLEPGNIQYF
>-|15|TRBV6-2/TRBV6-3|-|TRBJ2-1
TGTGCCAGCAGCCCCCAACCGGGCATATTTGGTGAGCAGTTCTTC
CASSPQPGIFGEQFF
>few|15|TRBV27|-|TRBJ2-1
TGTGCCAGCAGTTCCCGGGCCATGATATACAATGAGCAGTTCTTC
CASSSRAMIYNEQFF
>few|14|TRBV5-1|-|TRBJ1-2
TGCGCCAGCAGCTTGGGAGGTTCAGGGGTCGGCTACACCTTC
CASSLGGSGVGYTF
>-|14|TRBV7-6|-|TRBJ2-1
TGTGCCAGCAGCTTGGCTGCCCCCTACAATGAGCAGTTCTTC
CASSLAAPYNEQFF
>few|17|TRBV4-2|TRBD1|TRBJ1-6
TGTGCCAGCAGCCAAGTCCGACAGGGGGCCGATAATTCACCCCTCCACTTT
CASSQVRQGADNSPLHF
>-|15|TRBV24-1|-|TRBJ1-1
TGTGCCACCAGTGACCCGAAGCTAGCGGGTACTGAAGCTTTCTTT
CATSDPKLAGTEAFF
>-|19|TRBV6-2/TRBV6-3|TRBD2|TRBJ2-1
TGTGCCAGCAGTCCGGGACTAGCGGGGGACCATAACTCCAACAATGAGCAGTTCTTC
CASSPGLAGDHNSNNEQFF
>few|15|TRBV6-6|-|TRBJ2-1
TGTGCCAGCAGTGGAGTCTTAATCAATTACAATGAGCAGTTCTTC
CASSGVLINYNEQFF
>many|12|TRBV7-3|TRBD2|TRBJ2-4
TGTGCCAGCAGCCCGGGGGGAGGTTTTCAGTACTTC
CASSPGGGFQYF
>-|14|TRBV6-1|-|TRBJ2-1
TGTGCCAGCAGCGCGACGCCTTCCTACAATGAGCAGTTCTTC
CASSATPSYNEQFF
>few|16|TRBV4-1|-|TRBJ1-1
TGCGCCAGCAGCCAAGATGACTGGACGGGAAACACTGAAGCTTTCTTT
CASSQDDWTGNTEAFF
>-|15|TRBV9|-|TRBJ2-4
TGTGCCAGCAGCGCTGAGGGGGGGAGGCAGAACATTCAGTACTTC
CASSAEGGRQNIQYF
>-|13|TRBV9|-|TRBJ2-4
TGTGCCAGCAGCGTAATGGGTGGCGGGGAGCAGTACTTC
CASSVMGGGEQYF
>-|14|TRBV29-1|-|TRBJ1-5
TGCAGCGTTGGGGTCCATCTTTGCAATCAGCCCCAGCATTTT
CSVGVHLCNQPQHF
>many|14|TRBV6-2/TRBV6-3|TRBD2|TRBJ2-5
TGTGCCGCTAAGACTAGCGCCCGATGGGAGACCCAGTACTTC
CAAKTSARWETQYF
>-|15|TRBV5-1|TRBD2|TRBJ2-1
TGCGCCAGCAGCTGGCGGGGGGCAATGACCAATGAGCAGTTCTTC
CASSWRGAMTNEQFF
>-|15|TRBV7-9|-|TRBJ1-4
TGTGCCAGCAGCTCAAGACAGATTACAGATGAAAAACTGTTTTTT
CASSSRQITDEKLFF
>-|14|TRBV28|TRBD1|TRBJ2-1
TGTGCCAGCAGTTTCCGGGACAGGGCCAATGAGCAGTTCTTC
CASSFRDRANEQFF
>-|13|TRBV6-2/TRBV6-3|-|TRBJ2-5
TGTGCCAGCAGCTTCACTAGCCGGGGGACCCAGTACTTC
CASSFTSRGTQYF
>few|15|TRBV5-4|-|TRBJ2-7
TGTGCCAGCAGTCCCGATGCGGGGTTCTCCTACGAGCAGTACTTC
CASSPDAGFSYEQYF
>-|14|TRBV20-1|-|TRBJ1-6
TGCAGTGCTAGAGTGCGTTCCTATAATTCACCCCTCCACTTT
CSARVRSYNSPLHF
>-|17|TRBV5-4|-|TRBJ2-5
TGTGCCAGCAGCCACCGAGGGCTGGGACCCCAGGGGGAGACCCAGTACTTC
CASSHRGLGPQGETQYF
>-|15|TRBV7-3|-|TRBJ2-6
TGTGCCAGCAGCTTAGGAGGGGTCGGGGCCAACGTCCTGACTTTC
CASSLGGVGANVLTF
>few|13|TRBV20-1|TRBD2|TRBJ2-1
TGCAGTGCGTCCGGGACTAGCGGGGGGCCACAGTTCTTC
CSASGTSGGPQFF
>-|14|TRBV5-1|-|TRBJ1-1
TGCGCCAGCAGCTTCTCCCAGGGTATCAGTGAAGCTTTCTTT
CASSFSQGISEAFF
>-|17|TRBV7-8|-|TRBJ2-7
TGTGCCAGCAGCTCCACTGTTGAGGGGGGGGAATCCTACGAGCAGTACTTC
CASSSTVEGGESYEQYF
>few|13|TRBV29-1|TRBD1|TRBJ2-1
TGCAGCTTCCCCGGGACAGCCTACAATGAGCAGTTCTTC
CSFPGTAYNEQFF
>few|15|TRBV6-1|-|TRBJ2-3
TGTGCCAGCAGTGAACGGTGGGGATACACAGATACGCAGTATTTT
CASSERWGYTDTQYF
>few|13|TRBV29-1|-|TRBJ1-2
TGCAGCGTTGAAGAAGGGGCACGGGCTGGCTACACCTTC
CSVEEGARAGYTF
>-|16|TRBV20-1|TRBD2|TRBJ2-3
TGCAGTGCTAGAGCGCTGACCGGGACTAGCACAGATATGCAGTATTTT
CSARALTGTSTDMQYF
>few|15|TRBV7-2|-|TRBJ1-6
TGTGCCAGCAGCTTAGGTCGTAGGGCCGATTCACCCCTCCACTTT
CASSLGRRADSPLHF
>few|16|TRBV24-1|-|TRBJ2-3
TGTGCCACCAGTGATACTAGGGACCCTAGCACAGATACGCAGTATTTT
CATSDTRDPSTDTQYF
>-|14|TRBV6-2/TRBV6-3|TRBD1|TRBJ1-5
TGTGCCAGCAGTGCACAGGGGCGGGATCAGCCCCAGCATTTT
CASSAQGRDQPQHF
>once|19|TRBV9|TRBD2|TRBJ2-3
TGTGCCAGCAGCGTAGCCCCCGGACTAGCGGGGGCCCTTGGGGATACGCAGTATTTT
CASSVAPGLAGALGDTQYF